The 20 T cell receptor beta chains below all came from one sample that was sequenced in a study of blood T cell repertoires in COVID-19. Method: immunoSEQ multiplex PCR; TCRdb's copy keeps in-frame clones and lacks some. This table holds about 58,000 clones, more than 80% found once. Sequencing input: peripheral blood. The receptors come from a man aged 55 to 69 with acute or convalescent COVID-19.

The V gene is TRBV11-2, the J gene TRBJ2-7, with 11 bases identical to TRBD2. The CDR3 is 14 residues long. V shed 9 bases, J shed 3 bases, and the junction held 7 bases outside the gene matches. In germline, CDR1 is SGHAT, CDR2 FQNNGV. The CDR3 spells CASRVTSGGYEQYF. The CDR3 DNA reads TGTGCCAGTAGGGTTACTAGCGGGGGCTACGAGCAGTACTTC.

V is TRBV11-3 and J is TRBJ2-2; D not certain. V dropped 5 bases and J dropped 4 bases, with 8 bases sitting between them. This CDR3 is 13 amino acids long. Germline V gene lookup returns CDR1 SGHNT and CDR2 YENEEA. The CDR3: CASSRSGTGELFF. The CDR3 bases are TGTGCCAGCAGCCGCAGTGGCACCGGGGAGCTGTTTTTT.

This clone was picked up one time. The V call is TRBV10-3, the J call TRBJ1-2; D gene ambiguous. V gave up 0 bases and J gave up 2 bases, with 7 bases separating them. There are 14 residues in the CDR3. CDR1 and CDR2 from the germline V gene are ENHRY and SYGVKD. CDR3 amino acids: CAISESVRNYGYTF. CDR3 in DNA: TGTGCCATCAGTGAGTCGGTCAGAAACTATGGCTACACCTTC.

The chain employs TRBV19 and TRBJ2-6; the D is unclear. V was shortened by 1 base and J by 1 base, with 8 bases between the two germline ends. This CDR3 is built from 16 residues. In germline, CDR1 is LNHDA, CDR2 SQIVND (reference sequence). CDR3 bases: TGTGCCAGTAGTATAGCCGACTTATCTGGGGCCAACGTCCTGACTTTC. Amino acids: CASSIADLSGANVLTF.

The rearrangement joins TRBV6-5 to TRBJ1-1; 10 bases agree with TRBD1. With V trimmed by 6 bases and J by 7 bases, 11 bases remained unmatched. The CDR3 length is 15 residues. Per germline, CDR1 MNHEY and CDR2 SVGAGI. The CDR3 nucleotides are TGTGCCAGCAGACCCCCGACAGGGGGCGGGGGTGAAGCTTTCTTT. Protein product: CASRPPTGGGGEAFF.

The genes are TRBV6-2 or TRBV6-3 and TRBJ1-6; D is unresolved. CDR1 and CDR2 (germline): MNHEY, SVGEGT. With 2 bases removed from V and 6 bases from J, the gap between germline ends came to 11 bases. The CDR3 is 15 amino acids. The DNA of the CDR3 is TGTGCCAGCAGTTACGACCGGCAGGCTAATTCACCCCTCCACTTT. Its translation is CASSYDRQANSPLHF.

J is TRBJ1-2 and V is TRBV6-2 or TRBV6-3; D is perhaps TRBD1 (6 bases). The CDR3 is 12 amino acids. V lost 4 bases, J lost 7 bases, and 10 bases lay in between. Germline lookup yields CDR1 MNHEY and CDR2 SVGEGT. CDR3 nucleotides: TGTGCCAGCAGTTCGGGGGGCCTTGGCTACACCTTC. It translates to CASSSGGLGYTF.

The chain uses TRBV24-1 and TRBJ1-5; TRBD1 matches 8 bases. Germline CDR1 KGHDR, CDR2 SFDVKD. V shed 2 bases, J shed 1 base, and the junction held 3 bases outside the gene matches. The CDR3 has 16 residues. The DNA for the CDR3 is TGTGCCACCAGTGATTCGCACAGGGGGAGCAATCAGCCCCAGCATTTT. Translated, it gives CATSDSHRGSNQPQHF.

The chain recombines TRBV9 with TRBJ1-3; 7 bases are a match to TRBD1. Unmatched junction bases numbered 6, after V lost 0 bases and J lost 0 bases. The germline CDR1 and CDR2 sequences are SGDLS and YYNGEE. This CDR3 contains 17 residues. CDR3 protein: CASSVALQGRSGNTIYF. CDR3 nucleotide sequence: TGTGCCAGCAGCGTAGCCCTACAGGGGCGCTCTGGAAACACCATATATTTT.

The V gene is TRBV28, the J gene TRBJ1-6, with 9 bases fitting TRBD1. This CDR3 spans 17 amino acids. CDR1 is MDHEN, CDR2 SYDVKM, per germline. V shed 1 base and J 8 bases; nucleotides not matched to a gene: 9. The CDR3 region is CASSLYRNRGQDSPLHF. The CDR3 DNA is TGTGCCAGCAGTTTATACAGAAACAGGGGGCAGGATTCACCCCTCCACTTT.

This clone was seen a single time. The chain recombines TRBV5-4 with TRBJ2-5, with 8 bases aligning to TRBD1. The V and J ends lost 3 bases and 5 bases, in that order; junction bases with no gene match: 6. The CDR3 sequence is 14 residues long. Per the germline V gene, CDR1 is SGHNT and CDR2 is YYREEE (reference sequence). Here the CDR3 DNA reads TGTGCCAGCAGCTCAGGGGGCGCGGTGGAGACCCAGTACTTC. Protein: CASSSGGAVETQYF. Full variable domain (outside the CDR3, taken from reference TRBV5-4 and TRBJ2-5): ETGVTQSPTHLIKTRGQQVTLRCSSQSGHNTVSWYQQALGQGPQFIFQYYREEENGRGNFPPRFSGLQFPNYSSELNVNALELDDSALYLCASSSGGAVETQYFGPGTRLLVL.

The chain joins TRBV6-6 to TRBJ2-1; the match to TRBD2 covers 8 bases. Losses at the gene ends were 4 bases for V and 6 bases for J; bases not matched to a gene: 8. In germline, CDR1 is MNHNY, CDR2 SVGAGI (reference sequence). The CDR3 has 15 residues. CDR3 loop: CASSSMGLDPNEQFF. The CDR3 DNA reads TGTGCCAGCAGTTCGATGGGACTAGACCCCAATGAGCAGTTCTTC.

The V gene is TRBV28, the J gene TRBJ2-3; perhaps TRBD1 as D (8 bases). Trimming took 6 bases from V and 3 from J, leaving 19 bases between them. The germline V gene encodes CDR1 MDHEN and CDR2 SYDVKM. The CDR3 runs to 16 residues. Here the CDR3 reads CASSLDRGGITDTQYF. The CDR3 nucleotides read TGTGCCAGCAGCCTAGACAGGGGAGGGATAACAGATACGCAGTATTTT.

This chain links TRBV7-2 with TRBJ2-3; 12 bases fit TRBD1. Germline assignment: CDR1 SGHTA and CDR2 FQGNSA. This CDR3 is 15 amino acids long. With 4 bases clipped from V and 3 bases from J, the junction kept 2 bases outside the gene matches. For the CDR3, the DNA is TGTGCCAGCAGCTGGGACAGGGGGCGGACAGATACGCAGTATTTT. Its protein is CASSWDRGRTDTQYF.

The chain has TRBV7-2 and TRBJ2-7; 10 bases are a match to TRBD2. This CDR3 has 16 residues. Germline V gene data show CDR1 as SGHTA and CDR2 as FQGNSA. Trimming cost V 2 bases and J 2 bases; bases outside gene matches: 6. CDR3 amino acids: CASSLLRGLATYEQYF. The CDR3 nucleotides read TGTGCCAGCAGCTTATTACGGGGACTAGCGACCTACGAGCAGTACTTC.

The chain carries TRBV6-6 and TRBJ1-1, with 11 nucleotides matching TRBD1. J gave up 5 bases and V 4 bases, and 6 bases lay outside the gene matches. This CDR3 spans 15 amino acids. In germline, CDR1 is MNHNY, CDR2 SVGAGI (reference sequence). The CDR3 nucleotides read TGTGCCAGCAGTTCTGGACAGGGGGCCCGAACTGAAGCTTTCTTT. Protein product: CASSSGQGARTEAFF.

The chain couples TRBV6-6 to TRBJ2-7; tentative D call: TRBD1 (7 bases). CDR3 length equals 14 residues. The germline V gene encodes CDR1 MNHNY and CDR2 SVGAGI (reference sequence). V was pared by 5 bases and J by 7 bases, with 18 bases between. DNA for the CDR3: TGTGCCAGCAGTCCATTCGGACAGGCGGGAGAGCAGTACTTC. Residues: CASSPFGQAGEQYF.

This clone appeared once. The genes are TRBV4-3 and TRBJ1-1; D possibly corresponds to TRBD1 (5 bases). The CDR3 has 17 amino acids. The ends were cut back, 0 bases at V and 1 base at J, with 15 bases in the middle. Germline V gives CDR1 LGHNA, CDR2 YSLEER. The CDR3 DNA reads TGCGCCAGCAGCCAAGATAGTTGGGGGGTTCAGAACACTGAAGCTTTCTTT. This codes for CASSQDSWGVQNTEAFF.

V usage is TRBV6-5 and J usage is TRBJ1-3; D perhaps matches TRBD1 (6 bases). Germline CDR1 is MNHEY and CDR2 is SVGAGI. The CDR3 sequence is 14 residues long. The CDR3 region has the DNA TGTGCTTCTGACTGGGGGCCTAATGGAAACACCATATATTTT. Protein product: CASDWGPNGNTIYF.

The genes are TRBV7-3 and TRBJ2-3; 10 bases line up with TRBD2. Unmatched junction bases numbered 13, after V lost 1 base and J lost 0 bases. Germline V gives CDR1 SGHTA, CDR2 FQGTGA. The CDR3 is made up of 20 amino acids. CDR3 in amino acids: CASSLNPPSGRIRSTDTQYF. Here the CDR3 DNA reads TGTGCCAGCAGCTTAAACCCACCTAGCGGGAGAATCCGTAGCACAGATACGCAGTATTTT.